This entry features one T cell receptor beta chain sequence. Its specificity is not known. The sample is drawn from a study of T-cell memory formation after mild COVID-19. Turning to the study itself: TCR clusters were largely donor specific.

TCR alpha and TCR beta cDNA libraries carrying sample barcodes and UMIs came from 5'RACE with constant-segment primers. TCRdb re-called the 5' RACE reads through MiXCR, storing one row per CDR3 protein. The sample shows about 270,000 distinct CDR3 sequences, about 17% of them seen only once. Losses at the gene ends were 1 base for V and 4 bases for J; bases not matched to a gene: 13. The CDR3 is 19 residues long. Per the germline V gene, CDR1 is MGHRA and CDR2 is YSYEKL. Study outcomes and limitations: Detection of some responders pre-infection suggested pre-existing cross-reactive memory T cells participated. Shrinking CD4+ clones were chiefly CM and EM; CD8+ ones were chiefly EMRA.

The chain couples TRBV4-1 to TRBJ2-6; TRBD1 matches at 7 bases. The sequencing input was PBMCs or a T cell subset sorted from them (not recorded which). This receptor was identified in a man between 18 and 29 years old who had mild COVID-19 (a few samples of this study predate the infection). Cell type and time point are not known. The CDR3 sequence: CASSQAIQGILAGANVLTF. DNA of the CDR3: TGCGCCAGCAGCCAAGCAATACAGGGGATACTCGCCGGGGCCAACGTCCTGACTTTC.